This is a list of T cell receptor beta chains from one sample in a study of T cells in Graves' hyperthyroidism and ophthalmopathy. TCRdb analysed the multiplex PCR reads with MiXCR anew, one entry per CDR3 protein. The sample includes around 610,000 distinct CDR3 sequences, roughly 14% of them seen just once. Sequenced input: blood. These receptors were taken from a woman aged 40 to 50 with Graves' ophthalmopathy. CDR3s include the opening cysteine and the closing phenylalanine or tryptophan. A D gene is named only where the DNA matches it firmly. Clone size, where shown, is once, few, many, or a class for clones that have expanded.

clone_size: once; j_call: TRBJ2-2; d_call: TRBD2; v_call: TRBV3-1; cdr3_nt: TGTGCCAGCAGCCTATTACTGACTAGCGGGATGCGTGGCGGGGAGCTGTTTTTT; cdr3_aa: CASSLLLTSGMRGGELFF
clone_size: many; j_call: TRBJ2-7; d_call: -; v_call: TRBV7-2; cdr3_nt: TGTGCCAGCAGCTTATCGCGTGCCAGGAGCTCCTACGAGCAGTACTTC; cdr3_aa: CASSLSRARSSYEQYF
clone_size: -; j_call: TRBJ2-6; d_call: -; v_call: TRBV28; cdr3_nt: TGTGCCAGCAGTTCACCCCCGGGCCTCCGCAACTCTGGGGCCAACGTCCTGACTTTC; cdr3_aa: CASSSPPGLRNSGANVLTF
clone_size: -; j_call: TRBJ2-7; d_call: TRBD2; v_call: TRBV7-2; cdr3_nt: TGTGCCAGCTCAGCGGGAGGGGTCTACGAGCAGTACTTC; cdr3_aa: CASSAGGVYEQYF
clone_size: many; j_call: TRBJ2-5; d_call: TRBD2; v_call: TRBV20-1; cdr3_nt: TGCAGTGCTAGGGTACCGGGACTAGCGGAAGAGACCCAGTACTTC; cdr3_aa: CSARVPGLAEETQYF
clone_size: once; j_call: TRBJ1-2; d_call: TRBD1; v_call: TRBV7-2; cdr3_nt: TGTGCCAGCAGCTTAAGTCAGGGGGATGGCTACACCTTC; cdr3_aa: CASSLSQGDGYTF
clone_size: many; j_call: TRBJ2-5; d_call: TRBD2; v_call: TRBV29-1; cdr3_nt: TGCAGCGTTGTGTCGGCTAGCGGGGATCAAGAGACCCAGTACTTC; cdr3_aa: CSVVSASGDQETQYF
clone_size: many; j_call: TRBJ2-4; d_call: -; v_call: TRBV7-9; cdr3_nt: TGTGCCAGCAGCTCGGGGACCCTAGCCAAAAACATTCAGTACTTC; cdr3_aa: CASSSGTLAKNIQYF
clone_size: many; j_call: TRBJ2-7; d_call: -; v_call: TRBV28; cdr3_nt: TGTGCCAGCAGTTTAGGTCGCGGGCGAGCCTACGAGCAGTACTTC; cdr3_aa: CASSLGRGRAYEQYF
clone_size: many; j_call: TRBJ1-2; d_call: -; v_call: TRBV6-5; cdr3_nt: TGTGCCAGCAGTTATGCCTCCGGGACGGCCTTCGGCTACACCTTC; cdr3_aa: CASSYASGTAFGYTF
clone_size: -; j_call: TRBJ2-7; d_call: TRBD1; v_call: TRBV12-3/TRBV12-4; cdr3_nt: TGTGCCAGCAGCTTTGTAACCGGGACAGGGAAGCGAAAAGCCTACGAGCAGTACTTC; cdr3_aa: CASSFVTGTGKRKAYEQYF
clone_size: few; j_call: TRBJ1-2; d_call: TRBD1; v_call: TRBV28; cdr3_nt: TGTGCCAGCAACCTAGAACCGGGACAGAAAACCACTAACTATGGCTACACCTTC; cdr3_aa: CASNLEPGQKTTNYGYTF
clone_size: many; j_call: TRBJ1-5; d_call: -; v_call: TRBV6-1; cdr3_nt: TGTGCCAGCAGGCGACAGGTCAATCAGCCCCAGCATTTT; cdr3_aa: CASRRQVNQPQHF
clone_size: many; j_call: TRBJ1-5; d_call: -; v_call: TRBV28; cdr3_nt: TGTGCCAGCAGTTTGAATCAGGGCCGTCAGCCCCAGCATTTT; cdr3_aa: CASSLNQGRQPQHF
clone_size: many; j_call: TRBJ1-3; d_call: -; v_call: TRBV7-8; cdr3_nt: TGTGCCAGCACCCTCGCCGTCTCTGGAAACACCATATATTTT; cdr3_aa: CASTLAVSGNTIYF
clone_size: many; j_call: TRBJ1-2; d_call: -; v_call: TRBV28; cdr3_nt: TGTGCCAGCAGTTTAGTTCAGGGTGACTATGGCTACACCTTC; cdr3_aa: CASSLVQGDYGYTF
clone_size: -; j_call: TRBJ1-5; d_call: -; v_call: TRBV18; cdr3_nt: TGTGCCAGCTCACCACCTGAGGGTAATCAGCCCCAGCATTTT; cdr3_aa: CASSPPEGNQPQHF
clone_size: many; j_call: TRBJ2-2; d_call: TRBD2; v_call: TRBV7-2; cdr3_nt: TGTGCCAGCAGCCCGGGGAGGGCGGACACCGGGGAGCTGTTTTTT; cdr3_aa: CASSPGRADTGELFF
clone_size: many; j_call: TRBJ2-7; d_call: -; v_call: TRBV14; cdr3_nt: TGTGCCAGCAGCCAAGCCCCAGGGATCCCCTACGAGCAGTACTTC; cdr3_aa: CASSQAPGIPYEQYF
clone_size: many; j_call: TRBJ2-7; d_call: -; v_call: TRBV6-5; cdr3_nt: TGTGCCAGCAGTCGCCAAAGGGGGGGGGAGCAGTACTTC; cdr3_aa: CASSRQRGGEQYF
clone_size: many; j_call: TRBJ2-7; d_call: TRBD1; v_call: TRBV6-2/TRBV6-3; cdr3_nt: TGTGCCAGCAGCGCGACAGGGACCCACGAGCAGTACTTC; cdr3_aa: CASSATGTHEQYF
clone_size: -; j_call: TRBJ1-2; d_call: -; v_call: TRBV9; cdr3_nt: TGTGCCAGCAGCGTAGATCGGTCAGTTAACTATGGCTACACCTTC; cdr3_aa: CASSVDRSVNYGYTF
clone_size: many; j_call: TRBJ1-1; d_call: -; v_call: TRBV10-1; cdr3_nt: TGCGCCAGTTCGCTTGAAGCTTTCTTT; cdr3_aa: CASSLEAFF
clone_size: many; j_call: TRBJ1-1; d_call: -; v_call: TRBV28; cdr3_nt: TGTGCCAGCAGCTGGACAGACACTGAAGCTTTCTTT; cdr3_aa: CASSWTDTEAFF
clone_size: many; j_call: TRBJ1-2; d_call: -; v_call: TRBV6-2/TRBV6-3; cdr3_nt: TGTGCCAGCAGTAGAGGGAATTACTATGGCTACACCTTC; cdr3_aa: CASSRGNYYGYTF
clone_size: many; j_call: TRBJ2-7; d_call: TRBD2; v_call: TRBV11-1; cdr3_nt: TGTGCCAGCAGCGCCTTAGCGGGAGGGCCGTACGAGCAGTACTTC; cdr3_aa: CASSALAGGPYEQYF
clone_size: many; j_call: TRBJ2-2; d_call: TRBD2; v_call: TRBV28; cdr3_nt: TGTGCCAGCAGCCCTAGCGGGAGGGGGTTGTCCGGGGAGCTGTTTTTT; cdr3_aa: CASSPSGRGLSGELFF
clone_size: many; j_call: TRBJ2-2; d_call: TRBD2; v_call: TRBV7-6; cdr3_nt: TGTGCCAGCAGCTTACTAGCGGGAGGCGGGGAGCTGTTTTTT; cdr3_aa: CASSLLAGGGELFF
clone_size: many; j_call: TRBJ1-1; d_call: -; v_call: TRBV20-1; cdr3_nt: TGCAGTGCTAGAGGGCAAAAGTACCCGATGAACACTGAAGCTTTCTTT; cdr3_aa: CSARGQKYPMNTEAFF
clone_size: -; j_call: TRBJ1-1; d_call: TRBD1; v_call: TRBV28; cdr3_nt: TGTGCCAGCAGTTTTGTGGTCGGGACAGGGGTAAACACTGAAGCTTTCTTT; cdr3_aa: CASSFVVGTGVNTEAFF
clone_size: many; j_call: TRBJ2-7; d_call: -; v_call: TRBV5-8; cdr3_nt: TGTGCCAGCAGCTTGGTACGGGACCACGAGCAGTACTTC; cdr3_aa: CASSLVRDHEQYF
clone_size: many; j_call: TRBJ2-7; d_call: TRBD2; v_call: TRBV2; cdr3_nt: TGTGCCAGCAGCGATCCGACTAGCGGGACCTCCGAGCAGTACTTC; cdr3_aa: CASSDPTSGTSEQYF
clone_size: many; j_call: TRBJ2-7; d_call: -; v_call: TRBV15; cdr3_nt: TGTGCCACCAGCCGGGGTGACAGGTGGAACGAGCAGTACTTC; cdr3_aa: CATSRGDRWNEQYF
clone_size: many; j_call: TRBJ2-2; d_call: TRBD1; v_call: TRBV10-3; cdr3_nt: TGTGCCATCAGTGAGACGCAGGGGGCGACGGGGGAGCTGTTTTTT; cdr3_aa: CAISETQGATGELFF
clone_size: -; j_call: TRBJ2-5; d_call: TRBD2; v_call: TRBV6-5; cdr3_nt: TGTGCCAGCAGTTACTCGATTACTAGCGGAGAGACCCAGTACTTC; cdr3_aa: CASSYSITSGETQYF
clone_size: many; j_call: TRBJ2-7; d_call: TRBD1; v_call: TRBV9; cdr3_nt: TGTGCCAGCAGCGTGGCTGACAGGGCTTACGAGCAGTACTTC; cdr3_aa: CASSVADRAYEQYF
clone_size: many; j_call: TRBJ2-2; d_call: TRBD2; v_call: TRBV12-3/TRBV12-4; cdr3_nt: TGTGCCAGCAGTCAACAAGAGCGGGAGTTAGACGGGGAGCTGTTTTTT; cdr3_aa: CASSQQERELDGELFF